This TCR beta chain stems from a study of blood T cell repertoires in COVID-19. Concerning this clone itself: This same CDR3 is encoded by further DNA sequences in the sample.

In assigning cohorts, the study relied on participant-reported clinical history. Resolution of symptoms, clearance, or two negative PCRs was present in recovered Cohort 3 donors. Clones were sequenced by immunoSEQ multiplex PCR, and TCRdb holds only the in-frame ones, with some missing. This table has over 250,000 clones, about nine tenths appearing once. There are 15 residues in the CDR3. V was pared by 3 bases and J by 4 bases, with 2 bases of the junction left unmatched. From germline, CDR1 is LNHDA and CDR2 SQIVND (reference sequence). Sequenced input: PBMCs or T cells enriched from blood (not recorded which). The source is a woman aged 30 to 39 who had recovered from COVID-19. This chain connects TRBV19 to TRBJ2-2, with TRBD1 matching 10 bases. In nucleotides, the CDR3 is TGTGCCAGTAGTATCGACAGGGGGCGCACCGGGGAGCTGTTTTTT. It translates to CASSIDRGRTGELFF.